The 5 T cell receptor beta chains given below trace back to one sample, sequenced in a study of blood T cell repertoires in COVID-19 (TCRdb year 2020). The library was made by the immunoSEQ multiplex PCR assay. Here the immuneACCESS table is served through TCRdb, limited to in-frame sequences with V and J called. Missing clones are a known gap in these copies; in checked studies unresolved V genes cover under half, and the rest lacks a known reason. This sample holds about 100,000 clones; 89% were observed only once. The ten most abundant clones make up 4% to 6% of the sample. Material for sequencing was peripheral blood. The receptors come from a man in his forties with active or convalescent COVID-19.

The chain uses TRBV6-5 and TRBJ2-7; TRBD2 aligns across 9 bases. The germline V gene has CDR1 MNHEY and CDR2 SVGAGI. This CDR3 contains 12 residues. CDR3 in amino acids: CQAGGLSYEQYF. DNA for the CDR3: TGTCAAGCGGGAGGACTCTCCTACGAGCAGTACTTC.

The rearrangement uses TRBV19 and TRBJ2-3; D may be TRBD1 (5 bases). The germline CDR1 and CDR2 sequences are LNHDA and SQIVND (reference sequence). This CDR3 is built from 16 residues. The germline V and J ends were trimmed by 4 bases and 2 bases, with 16 bases remaining between them. The CDR3 coding sequence is TGTGCCAGTAGTAGTCCAGGGCGGTCAGCCACAGATACGCAGTATTTT. Encoded protein: CASSSPGRSATDTQYF.

The genes are TRBV2 and TRBJ1-4; 9 bases fit TRBD1. The CDR3 loop spans 16 amino acids. Trimming took 3 bases from V and 7 from J; bases not matched to a gene: 9. Germline CDR1 is SNHLY and CDR2 is FYNNEI. The CDR3 spells CASSESETGGLEKLFF. In nucleotides, the CDR3 is TGTGCCAGCAGTGAGTCGGAGACAGGGGGTCTTGAAAAACTGTTTTTT.

The rearrangement uses TRBV19 and TRBJ2-7; possibly TRBD1 for D (6 bases). Trimming took 3 bases from V and 4 from J, leaving 13 bases between them. The germline CDR1 and CDR2 sequences are LNHDA and SQIVND (reference sequence). The CDR3 runs to 14 residues. This chain's CDR3 is CASSIGAGVYEQYF. CDR3 nucleotides: TGTGCCAGTAGTATTGGGGCAGGGGTGTACGAGCAGTACTTC.

As regards this clone: Other DNA sequences in the sample encode the same CDR3. The rearrangement uses TRBV30 and TRBJ1-1; D unclear. This CDR3 contains 13 residues. Germline V gene data show CDR1 as GTSNPN and CDR2 as SVGIG (reference sequence). The V end lost 5 bases, the J end lost 0 bases, and 10 bases lay between the germline ends. CDR3 sequence: CAWSLTVNTEAFF. CDR3 in DNA: TGTGCCTGGTCCTTAACAGTGAACACTGAAGCTTTCTTT.